Reported below is one TCR beta chain. Treatment given: oral pan-JAK inhibitor, 5-10 mg twice daily. This sample was taken from a study of CD8+ T cells in alopecia areata. Sequencing templates came from extracted RNA that was reverse transcribed into cDNA. Here immunoSEQ multiplex PCR was the method, and the copy in TCRdb shows in-frame clones only, minus some. The sample has under 250,000 clones; approximately 67% are singletons. The sequences come from CD4+ T cells sorted from blood, collected at roughly week 45, from a patient treated with tofacitinib. The sequence was obtained from a human donor with alopecia areata.

CDR3 sequence (DNA): TGTGCCAGCAGGGGACCCGGGACAGGAGGCTACACCTTC. Amino acid sequence: CASRGPGTGGYTF. The rearrangement links TRBV6-5 to TRBJ1-2, with 8 positions matching TRBD1. J gave up 8 bases and V 6 bases, and 8 bases lay outside the gene matches. The CDR3 covers 13 residues. Germline CDR1 is MNHEY and CDR2 is SVGAGI.